The 4 T cell receptor beta chains presented below share a single source sample, sequenced in a study of shared clonotypes between healthy human individuals. TCRdb keeps only in-frame clones here, not all; method: immunoSEQ multiplex PCR. The data show about 640,000 clones, with about two thirds seen just once and about 2% held by the top ten. Sequencing used memory CD4+ T cells sorted from blood. Specified subset: CD45RA-negative fraction. Every receptor here comes from a woman aged 25 to 45 in good health.

This chain uses TRBV7-9 with TRBJ1-1; a weak D match, TRBD1 (5 bases). Germline lookup yields CDR1 SEHNR and CDR2 FQNEAQ (reference sequence). Deletions cut 4 bases from V and 6 bases from J, with 12 bases between. This CDR3 is built from 13 residues. CDR3 sequence: CASSSYRSSEAFF. Here the CDR3 DNA reads TGTGCCAGCAGCTCTTACAGGTCTTCTGAAGCTTTCTTT.

V usage is TRBV5-1 and J usage is TRBJ2-5; TRBD2 matches at 8 bases. Losses at the gene ends were 1 base for V and 2 bases for J; bases not matched to a gene: 13. The CDR3 loop spans 18 amino acids. The germline CDR1 and CDR2 sequences are SGHRS and YFSETQ. The chain's CDR3 is CASSLSRLAGGIQETQYF. For the CDR3, the DNA is TGCGCCAGCAGCTTGTCTCGGCTGGCGGGGGGCATACAAGAGACCCAGTACTTC. The variable domain in full, completed from reference TRBV5-1 and TRBJ2-5, reads KAGVTQTPRYLIKTRGQQVTLSCSPISGHRSVSWYQQTPGQGLQFLFEYFSETQRNKGNFPGRFSGRQFSNSRSEMNVSTLELGDSALYLCASSLSRLAGGIQETQYFGPGTRLLVL.

The V call is TRBV2, the J call TRBJ2-7; D ambiguous. CDR3 length: 13 residues. The V end was cut by 2 bases, the J end by 5 bases, with 10 bases between. From germline, CDR1 is SNHLY and CDR2 FYNNEI. CDR3 sequence: CASSETYTHEQYF. CDR3 bases: TGTGCCAGCAGTGAAACATACACCCACGAGCAGTACTTC.

The V gene is TRBV7-8, the J gene TRBJ2-7; D may be TRBD1 (6 bases). Germline CDR1 SGHVS, CDR2 FQNEAQ. The CDR3 is made up of 15 amino acids. V lost 1 base, J lost 2 bases, and 12 bases lay in between. In nucleotides, the CDR3 is TGTGCCAGCAGCTTAGACAGGGCCTACCCCTACGAGCAGTACTTC. Residues: CASSLDRAYPYEQYF.